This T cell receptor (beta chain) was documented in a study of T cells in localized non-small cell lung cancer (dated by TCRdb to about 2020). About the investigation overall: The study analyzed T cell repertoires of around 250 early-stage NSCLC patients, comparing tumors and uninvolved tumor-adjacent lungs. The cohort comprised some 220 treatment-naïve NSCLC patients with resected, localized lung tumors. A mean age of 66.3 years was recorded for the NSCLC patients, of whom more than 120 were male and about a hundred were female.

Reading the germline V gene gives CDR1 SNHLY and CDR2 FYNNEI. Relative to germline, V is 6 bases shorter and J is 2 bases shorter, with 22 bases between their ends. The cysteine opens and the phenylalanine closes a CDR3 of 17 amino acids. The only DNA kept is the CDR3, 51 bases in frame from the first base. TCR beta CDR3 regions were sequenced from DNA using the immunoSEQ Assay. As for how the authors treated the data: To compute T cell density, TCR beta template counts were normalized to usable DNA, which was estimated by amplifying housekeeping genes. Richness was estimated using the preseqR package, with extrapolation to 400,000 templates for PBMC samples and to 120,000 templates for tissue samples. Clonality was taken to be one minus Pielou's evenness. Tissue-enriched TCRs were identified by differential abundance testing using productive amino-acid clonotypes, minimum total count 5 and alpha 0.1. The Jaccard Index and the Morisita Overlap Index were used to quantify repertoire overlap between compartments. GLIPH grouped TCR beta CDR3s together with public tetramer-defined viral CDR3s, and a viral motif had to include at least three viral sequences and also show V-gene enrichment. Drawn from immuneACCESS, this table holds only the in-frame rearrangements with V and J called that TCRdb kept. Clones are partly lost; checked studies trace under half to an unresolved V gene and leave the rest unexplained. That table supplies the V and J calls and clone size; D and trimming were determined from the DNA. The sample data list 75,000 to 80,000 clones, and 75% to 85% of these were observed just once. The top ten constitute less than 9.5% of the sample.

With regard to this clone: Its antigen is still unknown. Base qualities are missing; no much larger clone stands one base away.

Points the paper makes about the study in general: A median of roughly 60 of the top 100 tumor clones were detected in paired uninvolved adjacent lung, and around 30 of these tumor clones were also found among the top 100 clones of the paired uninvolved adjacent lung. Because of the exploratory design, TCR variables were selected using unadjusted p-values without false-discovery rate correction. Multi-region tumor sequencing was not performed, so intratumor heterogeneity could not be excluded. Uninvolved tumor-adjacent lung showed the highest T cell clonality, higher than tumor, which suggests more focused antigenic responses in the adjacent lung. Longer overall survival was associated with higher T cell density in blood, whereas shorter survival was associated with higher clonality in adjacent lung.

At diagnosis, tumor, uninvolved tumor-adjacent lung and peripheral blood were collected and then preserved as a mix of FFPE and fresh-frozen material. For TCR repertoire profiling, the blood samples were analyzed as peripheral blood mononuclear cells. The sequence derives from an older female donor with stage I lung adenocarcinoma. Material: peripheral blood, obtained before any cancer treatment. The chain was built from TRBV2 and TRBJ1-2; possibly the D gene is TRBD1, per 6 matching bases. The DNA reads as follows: TGTGCCAGCAGATCACAGGGTGTACCTTCCCCCAACTATGGCTACACCTTC. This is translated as CASRSQGVPSPNYGYTF. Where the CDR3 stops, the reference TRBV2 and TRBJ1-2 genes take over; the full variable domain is EPEVTQTPSHQVTQMGQEVILRCVPISNHLYFYWYRQILGQKVEFLVSFYNNEISEKSEIFDDQFSVERPDGSNFTLKIRSTKLEDSAMYFCASRSQGVPSPNYGYTFGSGTRLTVV.